This is a list of T cell receptor beta chains from one sample in a study of shared clonotypes between healthy human individuals. Profiled with immunoSEQ multiplex PCR; TCRdb holds only in-frame clones, not every one. The repertoire includes about 680,000 clones, roughly 94% of them detected once, and more than 20% sits in the top ten. The material sequenced was naive CD8+ T cells sorted from blood. Receptors originate from a man aged 30 to 39 in good health. Both conserved end residues are part of each CDR3. The order of the fields is V gene, D gene, J gene, CDR3 length, clone size, CDR3 DNA, CDR3 protein. The D gene is left open where the match is weak. Size values are once, few and many counts, or a class for expanded clones, and some rows have none.

TRBV6-5	NA	TRBJ1-3	14	NA	TGTGCCAGCAGTTACTCCTCGGGAGCTAACACCATATATTTT	CASSYSSGANTIYF
TRBV28	NA	TRBJ2-1	18	NA	TGTGCCAGCAGTTTTGGGACAGCCGGGAGGGGGTTGGACAATGAGCAGTTCTTC	CASSFGTAGRGLDNEQFF
TRBV29-1	TRBD2	TRBJ2-1	15	NA	TGCAGCGTTGAAGGGACTAGCGACTCCTACAATGAGCAGTTCTTC	CSVEGTSDSYNEQFF
TRBV11-2	TRBD1	TRBJ2-2	16	once	TGTGCCAGCAGCTTCGGCCGGGACAGGGACACCGGGGAGCTGTTTTTT	CASSFGRDRDTGELFF
TRBV6-6	TRBD2	TRBJ2-7	15	NA	TGTGCCAGCAGTTCCCGACTAGCGGGAATCCACGAGCAGTACTTC	CASSSRLAGIHEQYF
TRBV9	TRBD2	TRBJ2-7	14	NA	TGTGCCAGCAGCGTAGGCGGGGGGAACTACGAGCAGTACTTC	CASSVGGGNYEQYF
TRBV4-1	NA	TRBJ2-7	15	NA	TGCGCCAGCAGCCAGATCGATGGAAGCTCCTACGAGCAGTACTTC	CASSQIDGSSYEQYF
TRBV7-9	NA	TRBJ2-1	15	NA	TGTGCCAGCAGCTTAATGGAGGCTAGTGTGGGGGAGCAGTTCTTC	CASSLMEASVGEQFF
TRBV5-1	NA	TRBJ1-1	14	NA	TGCGCCAGCAGCTTTGACAGGCTGAACACTGAAGCTTTCTTT	CASSFDRLNTEAFF
TRBV7-3	NA	TRBJ1-2	13	NA	TGTGCCAGCAGCTCCGGGACCGTCTTCGGCTACACCTTC	CASSSGTVFGYTF
TRBV7-6	NA	TRBJ1-4	13	NA	TGTGCCAGCAGCTTACTGGGAAATGAAAAACTGTTTTTT	CASSLLGNEKLFF
TRBV5-5	TRBD2	TRBJ2-6	18	once	TGTGCCAGCAGCTTGGGTTGGGAGGGACCCCCTGGGGCCAACGTCCTGACTTTC	CASSLGWEGPPGANVLTF
TRBV2	NA	TRBJ2-5	15	NA	TGTGCCAGCACTCGAATACGACAGATCCAAGAGACCCAGTACTTC	CASTRIRQIQETQYF
TRBV7-9	TRBD1	TRBJ2-7	14	NA	TGTGCCAGCAGCATCCGGGACAGGGTTTACGAGCAGTACTTC	CASSIRDRVYEQYF
TRBV7-9	TRBD1	TRBJ2-7	16	NA	TGTGCCAGCAGCTTCGACAGGGGGTACTACTCCTACGAGCAGTACTTC	CASSFDRGYYSYEQYF
TRBV30	NA	TRBJ1-4	14	once	TGTGCCTGGAGCCTAGGGTTTGGAGATGAAAAACTGTTTTTT	CAWSLGFGDEKLFF
TRBV5-1	TRBD1	TRBJ2-1	14	NA	TGCGCCAGCAGCTTGAGACAGGGGGTTTATGAGCAGTTCTTC	CASSLRQGVYEQFF
TRBV6-1	NA	TRBJ2-1	13	NA	TGTGCCATCCGGGGGGCGAACTACAATGAGCAGTTCTTC	CAIRGANYNEQFF
TRBV19	NA	TRBJ1-1	13	NA	TGTGCCAGTAGCCCTCCCGGGGGTGGTGAAGCTTTCTTT	CASSPPGGGEAFF
TRBV7-9	TRBD2	TRBJ2-1	18	NA	TGTGCCAGCAGCCACACCGGGACTAGCGGGAGGTTAGACAATGAGCAGTTCTTC	CASSHTGTSGRLDNEQFF
TRBV5-1	NA	TRBJ2-2	15	NA	TGCGCCAGCAGAGGTGGGACTTCCGAGGCCGGGGAGCTGTTTTTT	CASRGGTSEAGELFF
TRBV6-1	NA	TRBJ2-3	17	NA	TGTGCCAGCAGTGAATACGAGGCCACCTCTAGCACAGATACGCAGTATTTT	CASSEYEATSSTDTQYF
TRBV9	NA	TRBJ1-5	14	NA	TGTGCCAGCAGCGTAGAAGACGGCAATCAGCCCCAGCATTTT	CASSVEDGNQPQHF
TRBV29-1	NA	TRBJ1-1	14	NA	TGCAGCGTTGATCCGACCGGATTGAACACTGAAGCTTTCTTT	CSVDPTGLNTEAFF
TRBV7-6	NA	TRBJ1-5	14	NA	TGTGCCAGCAGCCTCTCCAGGGACAATCAGCCCCAGCATTTT	CASSLSRDNQPQHF
TRBV7-9	NA	TRBJ1-5	12	NA	TGTGCCAGCAGCTCCGGAGGTCAGCCCCAGCATTTT	CASSSGGQPQHF
TRBV7-2	NA	TRBJ2-1	15	NA	TGTGCCAGCAGCATTAAGCGGAGCTCCTACAATGAGCAGTTCTTC	CASSIKRSSYNEQFF
TRBV6-1	NA	TRBJ2-7	11	NA	TGTGCCAGTTCCATGTTCTACGAGCAGTACTTC	CASSMFYEQYF
TRBV18	TRBD2	TRBJ2-1	19	NA	TGTGCCAGCTCACCACCGGTAGCTCTAGCGGGATCACGGGGCAATGAGCAGTTCTTC	CASSPPVALAGSRGNEQFF
TRBV25-1	TRBD2	TRBJ2-7	15	NA	TGTGCCAGCAGTGATCCTAGCGGGAATGGGTACGAGCAGTACTTC	CASSDPSGNGYEQYF
TRBV5-6	TRBD2	TRBJ2-1	15	NA	TGTGCCAGCAGCTCATTCATCGGACTAGCGGGTGAGCAGTTCTTC	CASSSFIGLAGEQFF